The 30 T cell receptor beta chains listed next were all sequenced from one sample in a study of cytomegalovirus exposure and HLA in healthy donors. PCR primers comprised 60 Vbeta and 13 Jbeta primers. Repertoires were generated with immunoSEQ multiplex PCR, while TCRdb's copy carries only in-frame clones and drops some. This table has 100,000 to 150,000 clones, about 80% appearing once. The specimen sequenced was PBMCs. Receptors originate from a boy aged 2 to 9 in good health and CMV-seronegative.

V gene TRBV27 combines with J gene TRBJ2-7; D remains ambiguous. Germline V gives CDR1 MNHEY, CDR2 SMNVEV (reference sequence). CDR3 size: 14 residues. The V end was cut by 3 bases, the J end by 1 base, with 10 bases between. The CDR3 region has the DNA TGTGCCAGCAGTTTCGGCGGCATATCCTACGAGCAGTACTTC. As protein: CASSFGGISYEQYF.

The chain carries TRBV29-1 and TRBJ2-3; the D gene is possibly TRBD2 (6 bases). Looked up from germline, CDR1 is SQVTM and CDR2 is ANQGSEA. V gave up 4 bases and J gave up 3 bases, with 17 bases separating them. CDR3 length equals 15 residues. DNA for the CDR3: TGCAGCGTTGCTGCGGGGCCCCTCCTGACAGATACGCAGTATTTT. This sequence encodes CSVAAGPLLTDTQYF.

The chain joins TRBV19 to TRBJ1-2; D is undetermined. V lost 6 bases, J lost 0 bases, and 8 bases lay in between. The CDR3 contains 13 residues. The germline CDR1 and CDR2 sequences are LNHDA and SQIVND (reference sequence). The CDR3 DNA sequence: TGTGCCAGTAGCCAGAAGACTAACTATGGCTACACCTTC. Translating it yields CASSQKTNYGYTF.

This clone has a single count. The chain is built from TRBV5-1 and TRBJ2-5; 7 bases agree with TRBD1. This CDR3 has 14 residues. Germline V CDR1 and CDR2: SGHRS, YFSETQ. V shed 4 bases, J shed 1 base, and the junction held 4 bases outside the gene matches. CDR3: CASSPGTAQETQYF. The CDR3 DNA reads TGCGCCAGCAGCCCGGGGACAGCCCAAGAGACCCAGTACTTC.

This rearrangement joins TRBV6-5 to TRBJ1-2; tentatively, D is TRBD1 (6 bases). The CDR3 sequence is 14 residues long. Trimming cost V 6 bases and J 5 bases, with 16 bases left between them. Germline assignment: CDR1 MNHEY and CDR2 SVGAGI. In DNA, the CDR3 is TGTGCCAGCAGCCGGGACAAGGCACATTATGGCTACACCTTC. Translating it yields CASSRDKAHYGYTF.

This chain joins TRBV7-9 and TRBJ1-1; possible D gene TRBD1, 5 bases. The CDR3 is 14 amino acids. V shed 5 bases and J shed 1 base, with 11 bases lying between them. In germline, CDR1 is SEHNR, CDR2 FQNEAQ (reference sequence). This chain's CDR3 is CASSLPTENTEAFF. DNA of the CDR3: TGTGCCAGCAGCCTACCGACAGAGAACACTGAAGCTTTCTTT.

The V gene is TRBV9, the J gene TRBJ2-5; the match to TRBD2 covers 10 bases. Germline-derived CDR1 and CDR2 are SGDLS and YYNGEE. V was clipped by 3 bases and J by 2 bases; unmatched bases: 10. This CDR3 contains 17 residues. The CDR3 is CASSALGVAGGQETQYF. In nucleotides, the CDR3 is TGTGCCAGCAGCGCCCTGGGGGTAGCGGGGGGACAAGAGACCCAGTACTTC.

This clone was counted only a few times. The V and J genes are TRBV6-4 and TRBJ2-3, with TRBD2 matching 10 bases. This CDR3 is built from 16 residues. The germline CDR1 and CDR2 sequences are MRHNA and SNTAGT. Unmatched junction bases numbered 5, after V lost 4 bases and J lost 1 base. The DNA for the CDR3 is TGTGCCAGCAGTGCTAGCGGGGGAGGGGGCACAGATACGCAGTATTTT. Its protein product is CASSASGGGGTDTQYF.

The chain joins TRBV7-6 to TRBJ2-3; no clear D. V was clipped by 5 bases and J by 0 bases, with 15 bases between them. The CDR3 runs to 16 residues. From germline, CDR1 is SGHVS and CDR2 FNYEAQ. CDR3 bases: TGTGCCAGCAGCCCCCAGACCCACTATAGCACAGATACGCAGTATTTT. Translated: CASSPQTHYSTDTQYF.

This clone was seen only a few times. The CDR3 coding sequence is TGTGCCAGCAGTGACTCTGGTCATAGCGGCACCGGGGAGCTGTTTTTT. Translation: CASSDSGHSGTGELFF. V and J are TRBV6-4 and TRBJ2-2; the D gene is possibly TRBD2 (6 bases). Germline lookup yields CDR1 MRHNA and CDR2 SNTAGT. The V end was cut by 0 bases, the J end by 4 bases, with 12 bases between. The CDR3 length is 16 residues.

The chain employs TRBV6-4 and TRBJ1-6; D might be TRBD1 (6 bases). This CDR3 is built from 15 residues. Trimming left V 6 bases short and J 7 bases short, with 16 bases between. Germline values: CDR1 MRHNA, CDR2 SNTAGT. CDR3 amino acids: CASSRSGDGNSPLHF. In DNA, the CDR3 is TGTGCCAGCAGCCGTTCAGGGGATGGCAATTCACCCCTCCACTTT.

The rearrangement uses TRBV4-3 and TRBJ1-2, with D perhaps TRBD1 (6 bases). V was shortened by 1 base and J by 1 base, with 10 bases between the two germline ends. The CDR3 has 15 residues. Germline assignment: CDR1 LGHNA and CDR2 YSLEER. This chain's CDR3 is CASSQGQGHNYGYTF. In nucleotides, the CDR3 is TGCGCCAGCAGCCAAGGGCAGGGGCATAACTATGGCTACACCTTC.

This clone has more than one count but fewer than ten. V is TRBV11-2 and J is TRBJ2-1, with a weak D call TRBD1 (5 bases). Germline V gives CDR1 SGHAT, CDR2 FQNNGV. CDR3 size: 13 residues. Trimming pared 1 base from V and 7 bases from J, leaving 8 bases between. CDR3 DNA: TGTGCCAGCAGCTTAGGTGGGGCTAATGAGCAGTTCTTC. Translated: CASSLGGANEQFF.

The chain joins TRBV6-1 to TRBJ1-1; D uncertain. Trimming left V 1 base short and J 4 bases short, with 10 bases between. Germline CDR1 MNHNS, CDR2 SASEGT. The CDR3 covers 14 residues. As DNA, the CDR3 is TGTGCCAGCAGTGAAGATTTGACGGGCACTGAAGCTTTCTTT. This sequence encodes CASSEDLTGTEAFF.

This clone was seen a handful of times. The V and J genes are TRBV5-1 and TRBJ2-2; 11 bases map to TRBD1. The CDR3 spans 17 residues. Germline loops: CDR1 SGHRS, CDR2 YFSETQ. V lost 4 bases, J lost 2 bases, and 7 bases stayed unmatched. In nucleotides, the CDR3 is TGCGCCAGCAGCACTGGACAGGGGGCGCTTAACACCGGGGAGCTGTTTTTT. Translated: CASSTGQGALNTGELFF.

V and J are TRBV4-3 and TRBJ1-1; D perhaps matches TRBD1 (5 bases). The CDR3 totals 17 residues. The germline CDR1 and CDR2 sequences are LGHNA and YSLEER. The ends were cut back, 0 bases at V and 4 bases at J, with 18 bases in the middle. CDR3 DNA sequence: TGCGCCAGCAGCCAAGATGGGGAATCCATCGGGGGCACTGAAGCTTTCTTT. Translating gives CASSQDGESIGGTEAFF.

This clone was picked up a small number of times. The rearrangement joins TRBV5-1 to TRBJ2-3, with 8 bases matching TRBD1. Trimming removed 3 bases from V and 5 bases from J; junction bases left unmatched: 8. This CDR3 has 15 residues. In germline, CDR1 is SGHRS, CDR2 YFSETQ. In DNA, the CDR3 is TGCGCCAGCAGCTCCGTCCCAGGGGGCAAAGATACGCAGTATTTT. Translating it yields CASSSVPGGKDTQYF.

This chain connects TRBV19 to TRBJ1-1, with 8 nucleotides matching TRBD1. The germline V gene has CDR1 LNHDA and CDR2 SQIVND (reference sequence). J lost 3 bases, V lost 5 bases, and 8 bases had no gene match. The CDR3 sequence is 15 residues long. The chain's CDR3 is CASSPDRVGDTEAFF. CDR3 DNA sequence: TGTGCCAGTAGTCCGGACAGGGTGGGAGACACTGAAGCTTTCTTT.

As for this clone: The junction does not match germline at one end; this may be a read error. The chain combines TRBV4-1 with TRBJ1-5; a possible D gene is TRBD1 (6 bases). CDR1 and CDR2 from the germline V gene are MGHRA and YSYEKL. CDR3 length equals 16 residues. CDR3 coding DNA: TGCGCCAGCAGCCGAGCAGAGCTTGGGGGCAACCAGCCCCAGCATTTT. It is translated as CASSRAELGGNQPQHF.

This chain connects TRBV7-3 to TRBJ1-2; perhaps TRBD1 as D (6 bases). Germline lookup yields CDR1 SGHTA and CDR2 FQGTGA. The CDR3 is 16 amino acids. V lost 5 bases, J lost 3 bases, and 19 bases lay in between. CDR3 in amino acids: CASSPSGGGAYYGYTF. The CDR3 coding sequence is TGTGCCAGCAGCCCCTCCGGGGGGGGCGCGTACTATGGCTACACCTTC.

The chain couples TRBV7-9 to TRBJ1-6; no definite D call. Trimming pared 5 bases from V and 13 bases from J, leaving 18 bases between. This CDR3 has 14 residues. CDR1 and CDR2 from the germline V gene are SEHNR and FQNEAQ (reference sequence). CDR3 nucleotide sequence: TGTGCCAGCAGCCTAGACGGTTCTTCGGGGCCCCTCCACTTT. This codes for CASSLDGSSGPLHF.

This chain uses TRBV6-1 with TRBJ1-2; D gene uncertain. CDR3 size: 13 residues. The V gene lost 0 bases and the J gene lost 8 bases, with 10 bases spanning the gap. Germline V CDR1 and CDR2: MNHNS, SASEGT. CDR3 sequence reads: CASSEAQFLGYTF. DNA for the CDR3: TGTGCCAGCAGTGAAGCGCAGTTTCTGGGCTACACCTTC.

The V and J genes are TRBV25-1 and TRBJ1-6; D call uncertain. The CDR3 has 13 amino acids. Germline V CDR1 and CDR2: MGHDK, SYGVNS. V lost 3 bases to trimming and J lost 7 bases, with 7 bases between them. The CDR3 DNA is TGTGCCAGCAGTGACGGTCCCAATTCACCCCTCCACTTT. Its translation is CASSDGPNSPLHF.

The chain uses TRBV6-4 and TRBJ1-5; 9 positions agree with TRBD1. Losses at the gene ends were 4 bases for V and 5 bases for J; bases not matched to a gene: 0. This CDR3 has 13 residues. Germline assignment: CDR1 MRHNA and CDR2 SNTAGT. CDR3 in amino acids: CASSGTGDQPQHF. CDR3 coding DNA: TGTGCCAGCAGTGGGACAGGGGATCAGCCCCAGCATTTT.

The rearrangement links TRBV19 to TRBJ2-1; 8 nucleotides align to TRBD2. This CDR3 spans 17 amino acids. Trimming took 1 base from V and 1 from J; bases not matched to a gene: 6. The germline gives CDR1 LNHDA, CDR2 SQIVND (reference sequence). CDR3: CASSIAAGGASYNEQFF. The CDR3 DNA reads as TGTGCCAGTAGTATAGCTGCCGGGGGGGCGTCCTACAATGAGCAGTTCTTC.

The J gene is TRBJ2-7, the V gene TRBV11-2, with TRBD1 as a possible D gene (6 bases). The length of the CDR3 is 14 residues. CDR1 is SGHAT, CDR2 FQNNGV, per germline. Trimming took 2 bases from V and 2 from J, leaving 10 bases between them. In nucleotides, the CDR3 is TGTGCCAGCAGCTTAATCCCAGGGGCCTACGAGCAGTACGTC. It yields the protein CASSLIPGAYEQYV.

The genes are TRBV15 and TRBJ1-1; maybe TRBD1 (6 bases). In germline, CDR1 is LNHNV, CDR2 YYDKDF (reference sequence). The V end was cut by 1 base, the J end by 9 bases, with 12 bases between. This CDR3 is 13 amino acids long. This CDR3 is CATSRGPRDKAFF. The CDR3, as DNA: TGTGCCACCAGCAGAGGGCCCCGGGACAAAGCTTTCTTT.

This clone showed up just a few times. The chain employs TRBV7-9 and TRBJ2-3, with D possibly being TRBD2 (6 bases). CDR1 is SEHNR and CDR2 is FQNEAQ in the germline V gene (reference sequence). V gave up 1 base and J gave up 2 bases, with 13 bases separating them. There are 16 residues in the CDR3. CDR3 DNA sequence: TGTGCCAGCAGCTTAGTGGAAGCGGGCCCCACAGATACGCAGTATTTT. Translation: CASSLVEAGPTDTQYF.

A few counts support this clone. The rearrangement links TRBV7-2 to TRBJ2-6; D is possibly TRBD1 (5 bases). The V end lost 5 bases, the J end lost 2 bases, and 13 bases lay between the germline ends. Germline V gene lookup returns CDR1 SGHTA and CDR2 FQGNSA. The CDR3 length is 16 residues. CDR3 nucleotide sequence: TGTGCCAGCAGCGGTCAGGGAACCCCTGGGGCCAACGTCCTGACTTTC. Translated: CASSGQGTPGANVLTF. The full variable domain, in which reference TRBV7-2 and TRBJ2-6 provide the parts outside the CDR3, is GAGVSQSPSNKVTEKGKDVELRCDPISGHTALYWYRQSLGQGLEFLIYFQGNSAPDKSGLPSDRFSAERTGGSVSTLTIQRTQQEDSAVYLCASSGQGTPGANVLTFGAGSRLTVL.

V is TRBV2 and J is TRBJ1-5; no firm D call. Germline V CDR1 and CDR2: SNHLY, FYNNEI. Trimming pared 8 bases from V and 5 bases from J, leaving 7 bases between. The CDR3 spans 11 residues. The CDR3 DNA reads as TGTGCCAGCGAAAGCGATCAGCCCCAGCATTTT. This encodes CASESDQPQHF.